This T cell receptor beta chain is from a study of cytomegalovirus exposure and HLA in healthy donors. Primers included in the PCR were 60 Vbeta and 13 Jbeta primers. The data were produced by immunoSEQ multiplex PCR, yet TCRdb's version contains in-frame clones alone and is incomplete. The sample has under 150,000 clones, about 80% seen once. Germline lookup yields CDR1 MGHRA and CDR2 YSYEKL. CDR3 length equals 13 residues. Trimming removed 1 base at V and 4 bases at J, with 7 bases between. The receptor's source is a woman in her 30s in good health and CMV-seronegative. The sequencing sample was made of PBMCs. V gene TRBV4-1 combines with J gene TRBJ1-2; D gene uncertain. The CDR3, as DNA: TGCGCCAGCAGCCAAGCCTCGTTCTATGGCTACACCTTC. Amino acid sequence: CASSQASFYGYTF.